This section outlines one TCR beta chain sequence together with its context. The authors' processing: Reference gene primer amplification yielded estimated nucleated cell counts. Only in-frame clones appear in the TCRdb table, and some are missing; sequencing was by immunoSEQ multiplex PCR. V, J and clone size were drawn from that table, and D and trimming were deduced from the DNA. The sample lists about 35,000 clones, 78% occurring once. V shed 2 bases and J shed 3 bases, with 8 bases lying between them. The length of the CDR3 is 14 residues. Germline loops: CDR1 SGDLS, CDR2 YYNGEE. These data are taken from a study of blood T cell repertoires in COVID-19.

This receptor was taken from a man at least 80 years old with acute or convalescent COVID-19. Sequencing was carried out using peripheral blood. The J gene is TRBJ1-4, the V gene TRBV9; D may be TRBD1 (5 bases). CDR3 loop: CASSVGRSNEKLFF. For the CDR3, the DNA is TGTGCCAGCAGCGTGGGGCGGTCTAATGAAAAACTGTTTTTT.